Listed here is a single T cell receptor beta chain. The antigen is unknown. PCR employed 60 Vbeta and 13 Jbeta primers. Libraries were prepared by immunoSEQ multiplex PCR; TCRdb keeps only in-frame clonotypes and omits some of them. This repertoire shows about 130,000 clones, 60% to 80% found once; its top ten account for around 1.2%. Healthy people donating bone marrow made up the donors. V was trimmed by 3 bases and J by 1 base, leaving 13 bases between them. The CDR3 sequence is 15 residues long. CDR1 is SGHDT and CDR2 is YYEEEE in the germline V gene. The data are from a study of cytomegalovirus exposure and HLA in healthy donors. General study findings and limits: Looking again later, the authors saw that most CMV-associated TCR beta chains seemed HLA-restricted. Certain sequence variants were highly shared and formed a cluster, and this cluster was likely a sequencing artifact. TCR beta V- and J-gene trimming was later associated with a missense DCLRE1C variant.

The sequenced sample consisted of PBMCs. This chain links TRBV5-6 with TRBJ1-1, with a tentative D call TRBD1 (6 bases). The receptor was isolated from a man aged 50-60 years in good health and CMV-seronegative. This CDR3 reads CASSWEGHGNTEAFF. In DNA, the CDR3 is TGTGCCAGCAGCTGGGAGGGACACGGGAACACTGAAGCTTTCTTT. The full variable domain, rest sourced from reference TRBV5-6 and TRBJ1-1, is DAGVTQSPTHLIKTRGQQVTLRCSPKSGHDTVSWYQQALGQGPQFIFQYYEEEERQRGNFPDRFSGHQFPNYSSELNVNALLLGDSALYLCASSWEGHGNTEAFFGQGTRLTVV.